This entry describes one T cell receptor beta chain. Germline loops: CDR1 SGHDN, CDR2 FVKESK. There are 16 residues in the CDR3. The V end lost 1 base, the J end lost 7 bases, and 16 bases lay between the germline ends. The sample is drawn from a study of blood T cell repertoires in COVID-19. Study summary: Researchers got acute and convalescent COVID-19 samples from the United States, Italy and Spain. PBMCs, B-cell-depleted T cells, or T cells provided the cDNA or gDNA that made up the material.

In the original processing: Amplifying reference gene primers gave estimates of nucleated cell counts. Produced via immunoSEQ multiplex PCR; TCRdb's table is partial and in-frame only. Clone size and the V and J calls come from that table; the DNA yielded D and trimming. The profile shows about 120,000 clones, less than 90% of them singletons. The TCR sequence derives from a man between 65 and 85 years old with acute or convalescent COVID-19. The sequenced material came from peripheral blood. This chain joins TRBV14 and TRBJ1-4; tentatively, D is TRBD1 (6 bases). The DNA for the CDR3 is TGTGCCAGCAGCCAAGCCACAGGGTTTCGAGGTGAAAAACTGTTTTTT. Its protein is CASSQATGFRGEKLFF.